These 30 T cell receptor beta chains originate from one sample sequenced in a study of beta chain features in type 1 diabetes (dated by TCRdb to about 2018). Paper-wide results and their limitations: Type 1 diabetes patients showed a moderate but significant shortening of TCRB CDR3 length in all four CD4+ subsets.

Library preparation employed the immunoSEQ multiplex PCR assay. All of the isolated RNA was reverse transcribed with the High Capacity cDNA Reverse Transcription Kit, so expressed TCRB transcripts were sequenced. The table was pulled from immuneACCESS by TCRdb, which kept in-frame rearrangements only. Such tables lose some clones; where checked, under half of the loss comes from unresolved V genes, and the rest has no known cause. This sample is represented by roughly 400,000 clones; over 8.5% of them were singletons. 0.55% to 0.75% of the sample is held by the ten biggest clonotypes. No cognate antigen is known for these TCRs. Sample: central memory CD4+ T cells from blood. The receptors were gathered from a man younger than 45 with type 1 diabetes.

This clone was detected only a few times. This chain links TRBV7-2 with TRBJ1-1; no clear D gene. Per germline, CDR1 SGHTA and CDR2 FQGNSA. V gave up 6 bases and J gave up 1 base, with 9 bases separating them. The CDR3 is 13 amino acids. Here the CDR3 DNA reads TGTGCCAGCAGACCGGACCAGAACACTGAAGCTTTCTTT. Encoded protein: CASRPDQNTEAFF.

This clone occurred a few times. CDR3 sequence (DNA): TGTGCCAGCAGCCCTGGACCCGGGGAGCAGTACTTC. It specifies CASSPGPGEQYF. V and J are TRBV7-8 and TRBJ2-7; D not certain. Trimming took off 5 bases at V and 7 bases at J, with 12 bases between the two ends. Germline CDR1 reads SGHVS; CDR2 reads FQNEAQ. This CDR3 has 12 amino acids.

The genes are TRBV5-1 and TRBJ2-7, with 9 bases that match TRBD1. V lost 4 bases to trimming and J lost 3 bases; unmatched junction nucleotides: 8. CDR3 length equals 15 residues. Germline lookup yields CDR1 SGHRS and CDR2 YFSETQ. The CDR3 reads CASSGIDRGGYEQYF. The CDR3 DNA sequence: TGCGCCAGCAGCGGAATCGACAGGGGGGGCTACGAGCAGTACTTC.

J is TRBJ1-2 and V is TRBV4-2, with D unresolved. The germline V gene has CDR1 LGHNA and CDR2 YNFKEQ. V was cut by 5 bases and J by 4 bases, with 11 bases left in between. There are 13 residues in the CDR3. The CDR3 DNA is TGTGCCAGCAGCTCTAGTTCAACCTATGGCTACACCTTC. It translates to CASSSSSTYGYTF.

This clone showed up just a few times. The chain joins TRBV2 to TRBJ1-5; D is unresolved. CDR3 length equals 15 residues. V dropped 5 bases and J dropped 3 bases, with 14 bases sitting between them. Looked up from germline, CDR1 is SNHLY and CDR2 is FYNNEI. The CDR3 DNA reads as TGTGCCAGCAGTCCCTCGGGCAGGACCAATCAGCCCCAGCATTTT. It specifies CASSPSGRTNQPQHF.

The gene calls are TRBV7-2 and TRBJ2-2; tentative D call: TRBD2 (6 bases). The length of the CDR3 is 15 residues. With 5 bases removed from V and 5 bases from J, the gap between germline ends came to 15 bases. CDR1 and CDR2 from the germline V gene are SGHTA and FQGNSA. The DNA of the CDR3 is TGTGCCAGCAGCCGCGGAGGGCCGGGTACCGGGGAGCTGTTTTTT. Its translation is CASSRGGPGTGELFF.

This clone was observed a handful of times. CDR3: CASSLWGRGRRDTEAFF. CDR3 nucleotides: TGTGCCAGCAGTTTATGGGGGCGGGGGAGGAGGGACACTGAAGCTTTCTTT. The V call is TRBV27, the J call TRBJ1-1, with a possible D match to TRBD1 (6 bases). V lost 1 base, J lost 3 bases, and 18 bases lay in between. Per the germline V gene, CDR1 is MNHEY and CDR2 is SMNVEV (reference sequence). The CDR3 contains 17 residues.

This chain links TRBV7-2 with TRBJ2-2, with D perhaps matching TRBD2 (5 bases). Germline CDR1 SGHTA, CDR2 FQGNSA. V was clipped by 5 bases and J by 9 bases, with 13 bases between them. The CDR3 covers 13 residues. The CDR3 protein is CASSPGPGRELFF. The DNA of the CDR3 is TGTGCCAGCAGCCCTGGCCCCGGGAGGGAGCTGTTTTTT.

To note about this clone: At the DNA level, this CDR3 is encoded by other sequences in the same sample as well. This chain links TRBV28 with TRBJ2-7; D call uncertain. The germline CDR1 and CDR2 sequences are MDHEN and SYDVKM. The V end lost 5 bases, the J end lost 4 bases, and 6 bases lay between the germline ends. This CDR3 contains 11 residues. The CDR3 nucleotides are TGTGCCAGCAGTGTTAGATACGAGCAGTACTTC. This codes for CASSVRYEQYF.

The sample holds a few counts of this clone. The chain employs TRBV27 and TRBJ2-7, with 10 bases fitting TRBD1. From germline, CDR1 is MNHEY and CDR2 SMNVEV (reference sequence). This CDR3 region has 13 residues. V dropped 7 bases and J dropped 2; count of bases not matched to a gene: 2. As DNA, the CDR3 is TGTGCCAGCAAGGGACAGGGGCCCTACGAGCAGTACTTC. Translated: CASKGQGPYEQYF.

The chain combines TRBV19 with TRBJ2-1, with D tentatively TRBD2 (6 bases). Germline lookup yields CDR1 LNHDA and CDR2 SQIVND (reference sequence). Trimming removed 4 bases at V and 4 bases at J, with 23 bases between. CDR3 length equals 18 residues. The CDR3: CASSTLLAGRGDYNEQFF. The CDR3 coding sequence is TGTGCCAGTAGTACCTTATTGGCGGGGAGAGGGGATTACAATGAGCAGTTCTTC. Full variable domain (rest looked up from reference TRBV19 and TRBJ2-1): DGGITQSPKYLFRKEGQNVTLSCEQNLNHDAMYWYRQDPGQGLRLIYYSQIVNDFQKGDIAEGYSVSREKKESFPLTVTSAQKNPTAFYLCASSTLLAGRGDYNEQFFGPGTRLTVL.

This clone was detected only a few times. The chain recombines TRBV6-6 with TRBJ2-4; tentatively, D is TRBD1 or TRBD2 (5 bases each). The CDR3 totals 13 residues. The germline V gene has CDR1 MNHNY and CDR2 SVGAGI (reference sequence). Trimming shortened V by 7 bases and J by 5 bases, and 12 bases separated the two germline ends. The CDR3 loop is CASKLEGQNIQYF. CDR3 sequence (DNA): TGTGCCAGCAAGCTTGAGGGGCAAAACATTCAGTACTTC.

The J gene is TRBJ1-5, the V gene TRBV18, with D possibly TRBD1 on 6 matching bases. The germline gives CDR1 KGHSH, CDR2 LQKENI. The V end was cut by 8 bases, the J end by 3 bases, with 8 bases between. The CDR3 spans 12 residues. The chain's CDR3 is CASRGLNQPQHF. CDR3 coding DNA: TGTGCCAGCCGGGGGCTCAATCAGCCCCAGCATTTT.

The chain links TRBV27 to TRBJ2-7; 7 bases agree with TRBD1. This CDR3 is 18 amino acids long. Trimming took 1 base from V and 3 from J; bases not matched to a gene: 15. The germline V gene encodes CDR1 MNHEY and CDR2 SMNVEV (reference sequence). Here the CDR3 DNA reads TGTGCCAGCAGTTTATACTCCCCTTCTGGGACAGAAGTCTACGAGCAGTACTTC. Protein sequence: CASSLYSPSGTEVYEQYF.

The rearrangement joins TRBV18 to TRBJ2-7; 8 bases agree with TRBD1. This CDR3 has 14 amino acids. The ends lost 4 bases at V and 7 bases at J; junction bases unmatched: 9. Germline values: CDR1 KGHSH, CDR2 LQKENI. CDR3 loop: CASSQDRAVSEQYF. The DNA for the CDR3 is TGTGCCAGCTCACAGGACAGGGCGGTGTCGGAGCAGTACTTC.

This clone was seen a few times. This chain connects TRBV18 to TRBJ1-1; 9 bases match TRBD1. J gave up 8 bases and V 5 bases, and 6 bases lay outside the gene matches. This CDR3 is 13 amino acids long. Germline CDR1 and CDR2: KGHSH and LQKENI. The DNA of the CDR3 is TGTGCCAGCTCAGAGGGACAGGGTAGGGAAGCTTTCTTT. Translation gives CASSEGQGREAFF.

With respect to this clone: One end of the junction does not line up with germline, which may come from a read error. This chain joins TRBV10-3 and TRBJ2-7, with 7 bases that match TRBD2. The CDR3 has 16 residues. Germline V lookup: CDR1 ENHRY, CDR2 SYGVKD. Written as DNA, the CDR3 is TGTGCCAGCAGTTCCCCGGGGAGGGGACGTTTGATCGAGCAGTACTTC. This encodes CASSSPGRGRLIEQYF.

This clone was picked up many times. V gene TRBV23-1 combines with J gene TRBJ2-5; D is tentatively TRBD1 or TRBD2 (6 bases each). TRBV23-1 is an ORF, and what it does is uncertain. The CDR3 has 17 amino acids. The V end lost 6 bases, the J end lost 1 base, and 21 bases lay between the germline ends. CDR3 protein: CASRPTGAGEAQETQYF. CDR3 DNA: TGCGCCAGCAGGCCAACCGGGGCAGGGGAGGCCCAAGAGACCCAGTACTTC.

This clone was seen a handful of times. The V call is TRBV4-3, the J call TRBJ2-1; D remains unclear. Germline loops: CDR1 LGHNA, CDR2 YSLEER. V was cut by 1 base and J by 0 bases, with 4 bases left in between. This CDR3 comprises 14 residues. The CDR3 loop reads CASSQGLSYNEQFF. CDR3 bases: TGCGCCAGCAGCCAAGGGCTCTCCTACAATGAGCAGTTCTTC.

This clone occurred a few times. The chain links TRBV6-1 to TRBJ1-4, with D unresolved. Germline assignment: CDR1 MNHNS and CDR2 SASEGT. The CDR3 covers 14 residues. Trimming took off 0 bases at V and 8 bases at J, with 10 bases between the two ends. CDR3 sequence reads: CASSEAVRSEKLFF. The CDR3 region has the DNA TGTGCCAGCAGTGAAGCAGTAAGAAGCGAAAAACTGTTTTTT.

This clone occurred a few times. This chain links TRBV5-5 with TRBJ1-4; 10 nucleotides line up with TRBD1. Germline CDR1 SGHKS, CDR2 YYEKEE (reference sequence). The CDR3 consists of 15 residues. V lost 1 base, J lost 8 bases, and 5 bases stayed unmatched. The CDR3 nucleotides read TGTGCCAGCAGCTTGAATGTGGGACAGGGGGAAAAACTGTTTTTT. Encoded protein: CASSLNVGQGEKLFF.

This clone showed up just a few times. V usage is TRBV9 and J usage is TRBJ2-5; D is perhaps TRBD1 or TRBD2 (5 bases each). The CDR3 is made up of 14 amino acids. V lost 2 bases, J lost 4 bases, and 12 bases lay in between. The germline V gene has CDR1 SGDLS and CDR2 YYNGEE. CDR3 in DNA: TGTGCCAGCAGCGTGGGGACCCTACGAGAGACCCAGTACTTC. Its translation: CASSVGTLRETQYF.

The chain is built from TRBV19 and TRBJ2-5; D tentatively reads TRBD1 or TRBD2 (5 bases each). Germline CDR1 and CDR2: LNHDA and SQIVND (reference sequence). The CDR3 is 19 residues long. With 5 bases removed from V and 4 bases from J, the gap between germline ends came to 29 bases. CDR3 sequence reads: CASSATRYPGRTAGETQYF. Written as DNA, the CDR3 is TGTGCCAGTAGTGCCACTCGATATCCGGGACGGACTGCGGGAGAGACCCAGTACTTC.

Only a few counts were recorded for this clone. This chain links TRBV7-2 with TRBJ1-2, with 9 bases aligning to TRBD1. The CDR3 spans 14 residues. Looked up from germline, CDR1 is SGHTA and CDR2 is FQGNSA. The J segment lost 6 bases and the V segment lost 1 base, leaving 3 bases of the junction unmatched. This CDR3 reads CASSLDRGQDGYTF. The CDR3 DNA sequence: TGTGCCAGCAGCTTAGACAGGGGGCAAGATGGCTACACCTTC.

The CDR3 DNA reads TGTGCCAGCAGTGAGGACAGCTACGGGGCCCAGCATTTT. It specifies CASSEDSYGAQHF. The chain is built from TRBV6-5 and TRBJ1-5, with a tentative D call TRBD1 (6 bases). V lost 5 bases, J lost 11 bases, and 16 bases lay in between. Germline CDR1 and CDR2: MNHEY and SVGAGI. CDR3 length: 13 residues.

This clone was counted many times. The rearrangement links TRBV5-1 to TRBJ2-1; perhaps TRBD2 as D (6 bases). V dropped 0 bases and J dropped 6 bases, with 13 bases sitting between them. Germline V gene lookup returns CDR1 SGHRS and CDR2 YFSETQ. This CDR3 is 15 amino acids long. CDR3 amino acids: CASSLGGMNANEQFF. The CDR3, as DNA: TGCGCCAGCAGCTTGGGCGGGATGAACGCCAATGAGCAGTTCTTC.

This clone was observed many times. The V gene is TRBV7-9, the J gene TRBJ1-1; no reliable D call. The length of the CDR3 is 14 residues. V was pared by 4 bases and J by 4 bases, with 13 bases between. From germline, CDR1 is SEHNR and CDR2 FQNEAQ (reference sequence). DNA of the CDR3: TGTGCCAGCAGCTCCCGAGGACTGTCCACTGAAGCTTTCTTT. This translates into CASSSRGLSTEAFF.

The rearrangement joins TRBV28 to TRBJ1-4; 9 bases line up with TRBD1. After removal of 5 bases from V and 5 bases from J, the junction contained 6 bases not matched to a gene. CDR3 length: 15 amino acids. The germline gives CDR1 MDHEN, CDR2 SYDVKM. The CDR3 reads CASSTHGTGNEKLFF. Here the CDR3 DNA reads TGTGCCAGCAGTACTCACGGGACAGGGAATGAAAAACTGTTTTTT. The full variable domain, its missing parts supplied by reference TRBV28 and TRBJ1-4, is DVKVTQSSRYLVKRTGEKVFLECVQDMDHENMFWYRQDPGLGLRLIYFSYDVKMKEKGDIPEGYSVSREKKERFSLILESASTNQTSMYLCASSTHGTGNEKLFFGSGTQLSVL.

The chain is built from TRBV2 and TRBJ1-1, with TRBD1 as a possible D gene (5 bases). This CDR3 has 14 residues. V was cut by 7 bases and J by 7 bases, with 19 bases left in between. Germline CDR1 SNHLY, CDR2 FYNNEI. Here the CDR3 reads CASIQALGGGEAFF. The CDR3 DNA follows: TGTGCCAGCATTCAGGCTCTCGGTGGGGGTGAAGCTTTCTTT. Based on the CDR3 plus reference TRBV2 and TRBJ1-1, the full variable domain is EPEVTQTPSHQVTQMGQEVILRCVPISNHLYFYWYRQILGQKVEFLVSFYNNEISEKSEIFDDQFSVERPDGSNFTLKIRSTKLEDSAMYFCASIQALGGGEAFFGQGTRLTVV.

This chain joins TRBV7-2 and TRBJ1-2; D is unresolved. The CDR3 is 15 amino acids. V was cut by 2 bases and J by 7 bases, with 17 bases left in between. CDR1 and CDR2 from the germline V gene are SGHTA and FQGNSA. CDR3 loop: CASSLSSGRLGGYTF. The CDR3 DNA reads TGTGCCAGCAGCTTATCTTCCGGGAGACTGGGTGGCTACACCTTC.